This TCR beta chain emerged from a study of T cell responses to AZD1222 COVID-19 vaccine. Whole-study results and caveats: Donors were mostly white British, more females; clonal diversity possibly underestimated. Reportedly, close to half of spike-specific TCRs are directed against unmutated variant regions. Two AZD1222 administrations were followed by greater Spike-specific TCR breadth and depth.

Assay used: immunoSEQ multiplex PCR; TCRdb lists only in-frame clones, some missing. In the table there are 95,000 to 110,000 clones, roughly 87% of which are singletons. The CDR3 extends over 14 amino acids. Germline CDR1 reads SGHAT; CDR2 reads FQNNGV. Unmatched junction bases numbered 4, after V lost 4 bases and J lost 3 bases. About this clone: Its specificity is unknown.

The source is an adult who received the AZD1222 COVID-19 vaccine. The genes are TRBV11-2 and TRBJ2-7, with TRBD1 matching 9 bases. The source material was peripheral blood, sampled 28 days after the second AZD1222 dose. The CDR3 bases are TGTGCCAGCAGCTCCGGGACAGGGTACTACGAGCAGTACTTC. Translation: CASSSGTGYYEQYF.